This T cell receptor beta chain is from a study of T cells in women clearing cervical HPV infection. Study as a whole: Cases were women with histologically confirmed HPV16-related CIN3 or worse, including a couple of invasive cancers. Cases' blood sampling followed lesion detection by median about 150 days (90 to 200).

Regarding this clone: Its antigen is still unknown. Read data end 3 residues before the CDR3 end; the end is taken from the germline J gene.

Study observations and caveats: Each sample's T-cell count was unknown, possibly confounding richness.

Only in-frame clones appear in the TCRdb table, and some are missing; sequencing was by immunoSEQ multiplex PCR. The sample includes approximately 35,000 clones. The CDR3 loop spans 15 amino acids. Looked up from germline, CDR1 is LGHDT and CDR2 is YNNKEL (reference sequence). With V trimmed by 4 bases and J by 3 bases, 7 bases remained unmatched. This clonotype originated in a woman between 18 and 75 years old with a cervical HPV16 infection that either progressed to CIN3+ or cleared (not recorded which). The sequencing input was blood buffy coat. J is TRBJ2-7 and V is TRBV3-1 (or the pseudogene TRBV3-2), with TRBD1 identical over 9 bases. The sequenced CDR3 bases are TGTGCCAGCAGCCTAGGACAGGGGAATAACTACGAG. Residues: CASSLGQGNNYE. The entire CDR3 sequence reads CASSLGQGNNYEQYF.